This TCR beta chain came from a study of shared clonotypes between healthy human individuals. PCR replicates performed on unsorted PBMC used approximately 300 ng DNA, 29,000 or so T cell genomes. Using immunoSEQ multiplex PCR, the repertoire was profiled, and TCRdb retains in-frame clones only, with some absent. The table includes fewer than 600,000 clones, 70% to 80% detected once. The V gene end was trimmed by 2 bases and the J gene end by 4 bases; junction bases not matched to a gene: 5. CDR1 ENHRY and CDR2 SYGVKD come from the germline V gene. This CDR3 is built from 17 residues. The sequence came from a woman aged 40 to 55 in good health. Some clones in this sample may be carry-over from other donors' samples. Source material: PBMCs. This sequence joins TRBV10-3 and TRBJ2-1; 13 nucleotides align to TRBD2. CDR3 region: CAISEGRTSGGYNEQFF. The CDR3 DNA reads TGTGCCATCAGTGAGGGGAGGACTAGCGGGGGTTACAATGAGCAGTTCTTC.